The clone carrying this TCR beta chain was seen only once. The antigen is not known. This sample was included in a study of cytomegalovirus exposure and HLA in healthy donors. Clones were sequenced by immunoSEQ multiplex PCR, and TCRdb holds only the in-frame ones, with some missing. Of 160,000 or so clones in the sample, roughly 86% were seen once. Findings and caveats of the study: The dataset shows that most TCR sequences were rare, while some public TCRs occurred in many donors. According to a later analysis, TCR clusters from the first cohort tended to co-occur in the roughly 110 validation repertoires. CMV antigen specificity of a few CMV-associated chains was confirmed in vitro. Reported performance of the classifier showed diagnosis of cytomegalovirus status with high specificity and sensitivity.

CDR1 and CDR2 from the germline V gene are GTSNPN and SVGIG (reference sequence). The CDR3 has 12 residues. Trimming left V 5 bases short and J 6 bases short, with 12 bases between. This chain connects TRBV30 to TRBJ2-3, with TRBD1 as a possible D gene (6 bases). This receptor was obtained from a man between 18 and 29 years old in good health and CMV-seropositive. Sequencing was carried out using PBMCs. The CDR3 nucleotides read TGTGCCTGGGAAAAAGGGGGTGATACGCAGTATTTT. It encodes CAWEKGGDTQYF.